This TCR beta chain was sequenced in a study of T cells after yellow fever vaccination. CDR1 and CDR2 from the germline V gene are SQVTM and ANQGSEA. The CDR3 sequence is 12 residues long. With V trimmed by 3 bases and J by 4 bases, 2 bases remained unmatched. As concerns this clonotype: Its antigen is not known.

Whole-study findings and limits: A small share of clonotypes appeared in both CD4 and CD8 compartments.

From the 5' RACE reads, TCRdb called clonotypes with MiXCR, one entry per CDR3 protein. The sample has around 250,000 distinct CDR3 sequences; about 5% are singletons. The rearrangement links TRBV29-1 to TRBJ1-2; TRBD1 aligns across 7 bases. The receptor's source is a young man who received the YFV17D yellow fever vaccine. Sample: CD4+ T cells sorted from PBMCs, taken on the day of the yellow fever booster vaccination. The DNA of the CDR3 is TGCAGCGTTGAGACAGGGACCTATGGCTACACCTTC. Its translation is CSVETGTYGYTF.